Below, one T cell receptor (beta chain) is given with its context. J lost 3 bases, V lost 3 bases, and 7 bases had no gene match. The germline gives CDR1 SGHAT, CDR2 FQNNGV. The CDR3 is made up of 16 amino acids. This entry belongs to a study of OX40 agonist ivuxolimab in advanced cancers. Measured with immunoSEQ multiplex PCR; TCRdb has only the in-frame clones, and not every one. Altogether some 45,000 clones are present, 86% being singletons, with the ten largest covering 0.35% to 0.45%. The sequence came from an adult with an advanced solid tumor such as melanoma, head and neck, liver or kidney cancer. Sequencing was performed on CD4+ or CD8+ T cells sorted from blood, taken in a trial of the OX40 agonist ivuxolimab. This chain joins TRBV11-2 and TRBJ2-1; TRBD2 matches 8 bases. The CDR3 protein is CASSFWREADYNEQFF. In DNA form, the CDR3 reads TGTGCCAGCAGCTTCTGGCGGGAGGCCGACTACAATGAGCAGTTCTTC. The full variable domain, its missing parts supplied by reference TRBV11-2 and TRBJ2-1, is EAGVAQSPRYKIIEKRQSVAFWCNPISGHATLYWYQQILGQGPKLLIQFQNNGVVDDSQLPKDRFSAERLKGVDSTLKIQPAKLEDSAVYLCASSFWREADYNEQFFGPGTRLTVL.